This entry lists 23 T cell receptor beta chains sequenced from one sample in a study of beta chain features in type 1 diabetes. Of the isolated RNA, all was reverse transcribed, and so the sequenced material was expressed TCRB transcripts. Generated by immunoSEQ multiplex PCR, the TCRdb table keeps only in-frame clones and is missing some. The sample has about 240,000 clones, 27% seen once; the top ten hold 4%. Sequencing used central memory CD4+ T cells from blood. All receptors derive from a man aged 25 to 40 in good health.

This clone was seen at least ten times. The chain employs TRBV4-2 and TRBJ2-7; tentative D call: TRBD1 (6 bases). Germline-derived CDR1 and CDR2 are LGHNA and YNFKEQ. This CDR3 is built from 14 residues. V dropped 0 bases and J dropped 6 bases, with 12 bases sitting between them. The CDR3 DNA sequence: TGTGCCAGCAGCCAAGAGGCAGGGGAAGGCGAGCAGTACTTC. It codes for CASSQEAGEGEQYF.

This clone was seen only a few times. The gene calls are TRBV30 and TRBJ2-2, with a possible D match to TRBD2 (5 bases). Trimming cost V 1 base and J 13 bases, with 13 bases left between them. This CDR3 contains 12 residues. Germline V gives CDR1 GTSNPN, CDR2 SVGIG (reference sequence). Written as DNA, the CDR3 is TGTGCCTGGAGTGAGGGCGGGCCGAGGCTGTTTTTT. Protein sequence: CAWSEGGPRLFF.

Regarding this clone: The sample contains more than one DNA sequence encoding this CDR3. J is TRBJ1-5 and V is TRBV4-3, with D perhaps matching TRBD1 (5 bases). Trimming left V 0 bases short and J 5 bases short, with 11 bases between. This CDR3 spans 15 amino acids. Per the germline V gene, CDR1 is LGHNA and CDR2 is YSLEER. CDR3 loop: CASSQDMMGDQPQHF. CDR3 nucleotides: TGCGCCAGCAGCCAAGATATGATGGGGGATCAGCCCCAGCATTTT.

This clone came up a few times. V and J are TRBV25-1 and TRBJ2-7; TRBD1 matches 12 bases. Trimming at V came to 5 bases and at J to 5 bases, leaving 4 bases not matched to a gene. The CDR3 has 14 amino acids. Germline values: CDR1 MGHDK, CDR2 SYGVNS. Here the CDR3 reads CASSRGTGGHEQYF. CDR3 DNA sequence: TGTGCCAGCAGTCGTGGGACAGGGGGCCACGAGCAGTACTTC.

This clone is categorized as medium-sized (0.01 to 0.1%). The same CDR3 is also encoded by other DNA sequences in this sample. This chain connects TRBV2 to TRBJ2-7; 8 bases are a match to TRBD1. Unmatched junction bases numbered 8, after V lost 3 bases and J lost 1 base. Germline V CDR1 and CDR2: SNHLY, FYNNEI. The CDR3 covers 16 residues. The CDR3 reads CASSDGQGRMSYEQYF. CDR3 nucleotides: TGTGCCAGCAGTGATGGACAGGGTAGGATGTCCTACGAGCAGTACTTC. The whole variable domain, filled in from reference TRBV2 and TRBJ2-7, reads EPEVTQTPSHQVTQMGQEVILRCVPISNHLYFYWYRQILGQKVEFLVSFYNNEISEKSEIFDDQFSVERPDGSNFTLKIRSTKLEDSAMYFCASSDGQGRMSYEQYFGPGTRLTVT.

This clone came up a few times. V is TRBV18 and J is TRBJ1-2; a weak D match, TRBD1 (5 bases). Looked up from germline, CDR1 is KGHSH and CDR2 is LQKENI. This CDR3 comprises 14 residues. V lost 3 bases and J lost 2, with 10 bases in between. CDR3 coding DNA: TGTGCCAGCTCACCGCCGGGACGGAACTATGGCTACACCTTC. Its translation is CASSPPGRNYGYTF. The variable domain in full, with the rest retrieved from reference TRBV18 and TRBJ1-2, is NAGVMQNPRHLVRRRGQEARLRCSPMKGHSHVYWYRQLPEEGLKFMVYLQKENIIDESGMPKERFSAEFPKEGPSILRIQQVVRGDSAAYFCASSPPGRNYGYTFGSGTRLTVV.

This sequence joins TRBV19 and TRBJ2-5, with D perhaps matching TRBD2 (5 bases). Germline assignment: CDR1 LNHDA and CDR2 SQIVND (reference sequence). V was shortened by 5 bases and J by 8 bases, with 15 bases between the two germline ends. The CDR3 spans 13 residues. The CDR3 loop reads CASSPGGSPTQYF. The CDR3 nucleotides read TGTGCCAGTAGTCCCGGCGGGTCTCCAACCCAGTACTTC.

The gene calls are TRBV28 and TRBJ2-3; TRBD1 or TRBD2 may be the D gene (6 bases each). Trimming left V 7 bases short and J 4 bases short, with 18 bases between. The germline gives CDR1 MDHEN, CDR2 SYDVKM. The CDR3 spans 15 residues. Written as DNA, the CDR3 is TGTGCCAGCATCACCCCGGGAGCAGGGGCAGATACGCAGTATTTT. Protein product: CASITPGAGADTQYF.

This chain joins TRBV7-9 and TRBJ2-3; 9 bases match TRBD2. Trimming at V came to 5 bases and at J to 3 bases, leaving 12 bases not matched to a gene. Germline V gene lookup returns CDR1 SEHNR and CDR2 FQNEAQ (reference sequence). This CDR3 is 17 amino acids long. The DNA for the CDR3 is TGTGCCAGCAGCCAACCCATAGCGGGGGTCGGTACAGATACGCAGTATTTT. Translating it yields CASSQPIAGVGTDTQYF.

This rearrangement joins TRBV18 to TRBJ1-1; D not certain. The CDR3 consists of 13 residues. The germline CDR1 and CDR2 sequences are KGHSH and LQKENI. With 2 bases removed from V and 5 bases from J, the gap between germline ends came to 9 bases. The CDR3 bases are TGTGCCAGCTCACCAAGCCTTGGGACTGAAGCTTTCTTT. Its translation: CASSPSLGTEAFF.

The CDR3 spells CASSLGRGHLSNSYNSPLHF. As DNA, the CDR3 is TGTGCCAGCAGCTTGGGACGGGGACACTTATCTAACTCCTATAATTCACCCCTCCACTTT. V usage is TRBV5-4 and J usage is TRBJ1-6; possibly TRBD1 for D (6 bases). The CDR3 consists of 20 residues. V was pared by 0 bases and J by 0 bases, with 19 bases between. Germline lookup yields CDR1 SGHNT and CDR2 YYREEE (reference sequence).

This clone was seen only a few times. The chain combines TRBV30 with TRBJ1-1, with 7 nucleotides matching TRBD1. Germline CDR1 is GTSNPN and CDR2 is SVGIG (reference sequence). Trimming removed 4 bases from V and 1 base from J; junction bases left unmatched: 3. This CDR3 region has 13 residues. For the CDR3, the DNA is TGTGCCTGGACTCGGGACAGGAACACTGAAGCTTTCTTT. It specifies CAWTRDRNTEAFF.

The sample holds a few counts of this clone. The V gene is TRBV19, the J gene TRBJ2-5, with TRBD1 as a possible D gene (5 bases). CDR1 and CDR2 from the germline V gene are LNHDA and SQIVND (reference sequence). Trimming took 5 bases from V and 4 from J, leaving 11 bases between them. There are 13 residues in the CDR3. The CDR3, as DNA: TGTGCCAGTAGTCCTGGACACGGAGAGACCCAGTACTTC. Protein: CASSPGHGETQYF.

This clone was recorded a few times. V usage is TRBV19 and J usage is TRBJ2-3; D gene ambiguous. CDR1 LNHDA and CDR2 SQIVND come from the germline V gene (reference sequence). The CDR3 covers 12 residues. Trimming took 0 bases from V and 9 from J, leaving 7 bases between them. This CDR3 reads CASSIDGRTQYF. In DNA, the CDR3 is TGTGCCAGTAGTATAGATGGCAGGACGCAGTATTTT.

A word on this clone: This likely reflects a read error, since a far larger clone is one base away. V usage is TRBV29-1 and J usage is TRBJ2-1, with 7 nucleotides matching TRBD1. The V and J ends lost 3 bases and 5 bases, in that order; junction bases with no gene match: 13. Germline loops: CDR1 SQVTM, CDR2 ANQGSEA. CDR3 length equals 16 residues. The CDR3 region is CSVDHLSGQSNNEQFF. Written as DNA, the CDR3 is TGCAGCGTTGATCATCTATCGGGACAGTCAAACAATGAGCAGTTCTTC.

V and J are TRBV9 and TRBJ2-7; 9 nucleotides agree with TRBD1. Germline trimming cut 0 bases from V and 6 bases from J; bases unmatched to any gene: 13. The CDR3 length is 17 residues. Germline-derived CDR1 and CDR2 are SGDLS and YYNGEE. The CDR3 here is CASSVEGLGQGAGEQYF. Written as DNA, the CDR3 is TGTGCCAGCAGCGTAGAGGGGCTGGGACAGGGAGCTGGCGAGCAGTACTTC.

The table lists this clone with many counts. The CDR3 loop is CASSPDRGKREFSYEQYF. The CDR3 nucleotides are TGTGCCAGCAGTCCCGACAGGGGGAAGCGGGAGTTCTCCTACGAGCAGTACTTC. The chain recombines TRBV28 with TRBJ2-7; TRBD1 is a possible D gene (9 bases). Germline V lookup: CDR1 MDHEN, CDR2 SYDVKM. The CDR3 is 18 residues long. V shed 5 bases and J shed 0 bases, with 23 bases lying between them. The full variable domain, its missing parts supplied by reference TRBV28 and TRBJ2-7, is DVKVTQSSRYLVKRTGEKVFLECVQDMDHENMFWYRQDPGLGLRLIYFSYDVKMKEKGDIPEGYSVSREKKERFSLILESASTNQTSMYLCASSPDRGKREFSYEQYFGPGTRLTVT.

This clone was seen a few times. The rearrangement uses TRBV9 and TRBJ2-3; 8 bases agree with TRBD2. CDR1 and CDR2 from the germline V gene are SGDLS and YYNGEE. J lost 2 bases, V lost 3 bases, and 11 bases had no gene match. This CDR3 has 17 residues. DNA of the CDR3: TGTGCCAGCAGCGACCCGAGCGGGAGCGCAACCACAGATACGCAGTATTTT. Its protein product is CASSDPSGSATTDTQYF.

The chain has TRBV19 and TRBJ2-5; possibly TRBD1 or TRBD2 for D (5 bases each). The length of the CDR3 is 15 residues. V was cut by 8 bases and J by 3 bases, with 19 bases left in between. Looked up from germline, CDR1 is LNHDA and CDR2 is SQIVND (reference sequence). The CDR3: CASGGAGLSEETQYF. The CDR3 coding sequence is TGTGCCAGTGGAGGAGCAGGGCTGTCGGAAGAGACCCAGTACTTC. The full variable domain, rest sourced from reference TRBV19 and TRBJ2-5, is DGGITQSPKYLFRKEGQNVTLSCEQNLNHDAMYWYRQDPGQGLRLIYYSQIVNDFQKGDIAEGYSVSREKKESFPLTVTSAQKNPTAFYLCASGGAGLSEETQYFGPGTRLLVL.

This CDR3 is CASSSQRTGELFF. The CDR3 nucleotides are TGTGCCAGCAGCTCCCAGCGAACCGGGGAGCTGTTTTTT. V gene TRBV7-2 combines with J gene TRBJ2-2, with unresolved D. Germline V gene data show CDR1 as SGHTA and CDR2 as FQGNSA. Trimming shortened V by 4 bases and J by 5 bases, and 8 bases separated the two germline ends. The CDR3 loop spans 13 amino acids.

This clone was counted between two and nine times. The V call is TRBV2, the J call TRBJ2-3, with D perhaps given as TRBD1 or TRBD2 (5 bases each). CDR1 is SNHLY, CDR2 FYNNEI, per germline. The length of the CDR3 is 15 residues. The V end was cut by 8 bases, the J end by 5 bases, with 20 bases between. The CDR3 spells CASRERDPRVDTQYF. CDR3 nucleotides: TGTGCCAGCCGAGAGAGGGACCCTCGCGTAGATACGCAGTATTTT.

In its sample, this clone was seen a few times. The V gene is TRBV30, the J gene TRBJ2-1; unclear D gene. Germline assignment: CDR1 GTSNPN and CDR2 SVGIG (reference sequence). The germline V and J ends were trimmed by 1 base and 9 bases, with 10 bases remaining between them. The CDR3 spans 12 residues. Written as DNA, the CDR3 is TGTGCCTGGAGTGACCGACTCTTTGAGCAGTTCTTC. Amino acid sequence: CAWSDRLFEQFF.

This clone has just a few counts. CDR3 sequence: CASSLGHPTVDEQFF. The CDR3 region has the DNA TGTGCCAGCAGTTTAGGCCATCCAACGGTGGATGAGCAGTTCTTC. This chain connects TRBV27 to TRBJ2-1, with no clear D. CDR1 is MNHEY, CDR2 SMNVEV, per germline (reference sequence). This CDR3 spans 15 amino acids. Trimming stripped 2 bases from V and 8 bases from J, with 16 bases between.